This entry lists 21 T cell receptor beta chains sequenced from one sample in a study of cytomegalovirus exposure and HLA in healthy donors. It was with 60 Vbeta and 13 Jbeta primers that the PCR ran. TCRdb's copy holds only in-frame clones and misses some; the assay was immunoSEQ multiplex PCR. The repertoire holds 200,000 to 250,000 clones, with roughly 85% as singletons. The specimen sequenced was PBMCs. These receptors all come from a man aged 18 to 30 in good health and CMV-seronegative.

This clone was observed a few times. J is TRBJ2-5 and V is TRBV5-1, with a weak D call TRBD2 (6 bases). The CDR3 runs to 15 residues. Trimming removed 0 bases from V and 3 bases from J, with 12 bases in between. From germline, CDR1 is SGHRS and CDR2 YFSETQ. The CDR3 loop reads CASSLGPRGKETQYF. DNA for the CDR3: TGCGCCAGCAGCTTGGGACCCCGGGGGAAAGAGACCCAGTACTTC.

V usage is TRBV29-1 and J usage is TRBJ2-7; 9 positions agree with TRBD2. Germline CDR1 SQVTM, CDR2 ANQGSEA. V lost 6 bases and J lost 1; bases outside the gene matches: 7. The CDR3 runs to 14 residues. The CDR3 loop reads CSVLGLAHSYEQYF. Written as DNA, the CDR3 is TGCAGCGTCCTAGGACTAGCGCATTCCTACGAGCAGTACTTC.

The chain has TRBV5-1 and TRBJ1-4, with 10 bases identical to TRBD1. Germline values: CDR1 SGHRS, CDR2 YFSETQ. The CDR3 length is 15 residues. With V trimmed by 4 bases and J by 4 bases, 4 bases remained unmatched. The CDR3 protein is CASSQGTGVNEKLFF. The CDR3 DNA follows: TGCGCCAGCAGCCAGGGGACAGGGGTTAATGAAAAACTGTTTTTT.

The chain joins TRBV18 to TRBJ1-5, with D maybe TRBD1 (5 bases). There are 14 residues in the CDR3. The germline V and J ends were trimmed by 1 base and 5 bases, with 9 bases remaining between them. From germline, CDR1 is KGHSH and CDR2 LQKENI. CDR3 amino acids: CASSPRSGDQPQHF. DNA of the CDR3: TGTGCCAGCTCACCACGATCGGGGGATCAGCCCCAGCATTTT.

This clone occurred a few times. V and J are TRBV28 and TRBJ1-1, with 10 positions matching TRBD1. The CDR3 spans 17 residues. J lost 3 bases, V lost 5 bases, and 12 bases had no gene match. CDR1 is MDHEN, CDR2 SYDVKM, per germline. Written as DNA, the CDR3 is TGTGCCAGCAGTCAGGCTAGGACAGGGGGGTTATACACTGAAGCTTTCTTT. The encoded protein is CASSQARTGGLYTEAFF.

This clone was seen only a few times. The V gene is TRBV30, the J gene TRBJ1-6; D is unclear. From germline, CDR1 is GTSNPN and CDR2 SVGIG (reference sequence). V was cut by 1 base and J by 10 bases, with 17 bases left in between. CDR3 length: 15 residues. The chain's CDR3 is CAWSEPRTFASPLHF. The CDR3 DNA reads as TGTGCCTGGAGTGAGCCCCGGACTTTCGCATCACCCCTCCACTTT. Using reference TRBV30 and TRBJ1-6 for the parts outside the CDR3, the full variable domain is SQTIHQWPATLVQPVGSPLSLECTVEGTSNPNLYWYRQAAGRGLQLLFYSVGIGQISSEVPQNLSASRPQDRQFILSSKKLLLSDSGFYLCAWSEPRTFASPLHFGNGTRLTVT.

About this clone: An end of the junction does not agree with germline; a read error may underlie this. The V and J genes are TRBV2 and TRBJ1-4, with 7 nucleotides matching TRBD1. This CDR3 is 16 amino acids long. Germline values: CDR1 SNHLY, CDR2 FYNNEI. The CDR3 reads CASSGTGERTNEKLSF. CDR3 in DNA: TGTGCCAGCAGTGGAACAGGGGAGCGCACTAATGAAAAACTGTCTTTT.

The chain employs TRBV7-9 and TRBJ1-1, with TRBD1 as a possible D gene (5 bases). Trimming cost V 5 bases and J 0 bases, with 16 bases left between them. The CDR3 is 16 amino acids. CDR1 and CDR2 from the germline V gene are SEHNR and FQNEAQ (reference sequence). CDR3 coding DNA: TGTGCCAGCAGCATCACCCGACAGATATTGAACACTGAAGCTTTCTTT. This translates into CASSITRQILNTEAFF.

The V and J genes are TRBV10-3 and TRBJ2-5; 10 nucleotides align to TRBD2. This CDR3 is built from 16 residues. Trimming cost V 4 bases and J 5 bases; bases outside gene matches: 10. Per the germline V gene, CDR1 is ENHRY and CDR2 is SYGVKD. The CDR3 loop reads CAISGTSGSTGETQYF. CDR3 in DNA: TGTGCCATCAGTGGGACTAGCGGTTCAACGGGGGAGACCCAGTACTTC.

In DNA form, the CDR3 reads TGCGCCAGCAGTTTGCAGGGGGCGCAGAATGGCTACACCTTC. Protein product: CASSLQGAQNGYTF. The V and J genes are TRBV5-1 and TRBJ1-2, with TRBD1 identical over 8 bases. Germline CDR1 SGHRS, CDR2 YFSETQ. The trim removed 5 bases at V and 6 bases at J, leaving 9 bases unmatched. The CDR3 spans 14 residues.

The chain uses TRBV5-1 and TRBJ1-1, with a weak D call TRBD1 (5 bases). V was cut by 1 base and J by 3 bases, with 10 bases left in between. CDR1 SGHRS and CDR2 YFSETQ come from the germline V gene. The CDR3 contains 14 residues. CDR3 nucleotide sequence: TGCGCCAGCAGCTTGTGGGGGGGGGACACTGAAGCTTTCTTT. It codes for CASSLWGGDTEAFF.

This chain uses TRBV30 with TRBJ1-1; D perhaps matches TRBD1 (5 bases). This CDR3 contains 15 residues. The germline V gene encodes CDR1 GTSNPN and CDR2 SVGIG (reference sequence). The V and J ends lost 0 bases and 0 bases respectively, with 11 bases between them. CDR3 coding DNA: TGTGCCTGGAGTGTAGGGGCCTCATTGAACACTGAAGCTTTCTTT. Amino acid sequence: CAWSVGASLNTEAFF.

The chain uses TRBV4-1 and TRBJ1-4, with TRBD1 matching 8 bases. The ends lost 3 bases at V and 7 bases at J; junction bases unmatched: 4. Germline loops: CDR1 MGHRA, CDR2 YSYEKL. This CDR3 is 14 amino acids long. The CDR3 loop reads CASSQTGVIEKLFF. For the CDR3, the DNA is TGCGCCAGCAGCCAGACAGGGGTGATTGAAAAACTGTTTTTT.

The rearrangement links TRBV4-1 to TRBJ2-7; tentatively, D is TRBD2 (5 bases). The CDR3 runs to 17 residues. Germline V CDR1 and CDR2: MGHRA, YSYEKL. Trimming stripped 2 bases from V and 5 bases from J, with 22 bases between. For the CDR3, the DNA is TGCGCCAGCAGCCAACCCCCGGCAGGCGGGCTTATGGACGAGCAGTACTTC. Its translation: CASSQPPAGGLMDEQYF.

The genes are TRBV30 and TRBJ1-6; 10 bases fit TRBD1. Germline loops: CDR1 GTSNPN, CDR2 SVGIG (reference sequence). The CDR3 contains 15 residues. Trimming at V came to 3 bases and at J to 6 bases, leaving 5 bases not matched to a gene. For the CDR3, the DNA is TGTGCCTGGAGGGGGACAGGGGATCTTAATTCACCCCTCCACTTT. This codes for CAWRGTGDLNSPLHF.

This rearrangement joins TRBV18 to TRBJ1-1; the D is unclear. This CDR3 spans 14 amino acids. CDR1 KGHSH and CDR2 LQKENI come from the germline V gene. Trimming left V 3 bases short and J 0 bases short, with 8 bases between. DNA of the CDR3: TGTGCCAGCTCACCCCGATCGGTGAACACTGAAGCTTTCTTT. It specifies CASSPRSVNTEAFF. Variable domain in full (rest from reference TRBV18 and TRBJ1-1): NAGVMQNPRHLVRRRGQEARLRCSPMKGHSHVYWYRQLPEEGLKFMVYLQKENIIDESGMPKERFSAEFPKEGPSILRIQQVVRGDSAAYFCASSPRSVNTEAFFGQGTRLTVV.

V usage is TRBV30 and J usage is TRBJ1-3, with 7 positions matching TRBD1. Germline V gene data show CDR1 as GTSNPN and CDR2 as SVGIG (reference sequence). There are 13 residues in the CDR3. The V and J ends lost 5 bases and 4 bases, in that order; junction bases with no gene match: 5. The CDR3 loop is CAWDTGEGNTIYF. The DNA for the CDR3 is TGTGCCTGGGATACAGGGGAGGGAAACACCATATATTTT.

This chain joins TRBV7-3 and TRBJ2-3; tentative D call: TRBD2 (5 bases). V lost 5 bases to trimming and J lost 1 base, with 10 bases between them. The CDR3 consists of 14 residues. In germline, CDR1 is SGHTA, CDR2 FQGTGA. CDR3 region: CASSRTGGTDTQYF. The CDR3 DNA reads TGTGCCAGCAGCCGAACCGGGGGCACAGATACGCAGTATTTT.

V and J are TRBV7-9 and TRBJ2-5, with D unclear. The V gene's germline CDR1 is SEHNR and CDR2 FQNEAQ (reference sequence). The CDR3 has 13 residues. Trimming shortened V by 1 base and J by 1 base, and 4 bases separated the two germline ends. CDR3 nucleotide sequence: TGTGCCAGCAGCTTAGATAGCCAAGAGACCCAGTACTTC. It yields the protein CASSLDSQETQYF.

The chain couples TRBV6-6 to TRBJ1-6; a possible D gene is TRBD1 (5 bases). CDR1 is MNHNY and CDR2 is SVGAGI in the germline V gene (reference sequence). V gave up 2 bases and J gave up 8 bases, with 16 bases separating them. This CDR3 is 16 amino acids long. The CDR3 DNA reads TGTGCCAGCAGTTACACTCTGCCGCCGGGGGATTCACCCCTCCACTTT. It yields the protein CASSYTLPPGDSPLHF.

The V and J genes are TRBV19 and TRBJ1-4, with 7 bases fitting TRBD1. In germline, CDR1 is LNHDA, CDR2 SQIVND (reference sequence). V lost 3 bases and J lost 4; bases outside the gene matches: 5. CDR3 length equals 15 residues. The CDR3 here is CASSIPDRVNEKLFF. CDR3 nucleotide sequence: TGTGCCAGTAGTATTCCAGACAGGGTTAATGAAAAACTGTTTTTT. Full variable domain (outside the CDR3, taken from reference TRBV19 and TRBJ1-4): DGGITQSPKYLFRKEGQNVTLSCEQNLNHDAMYWYRQDPGQGLRLIYYSQIVNDFQKGDIAEGYSVSREKKESFPLTVTSAQKNPTAFYLCASSIPDRVNEKLFFGSGTQLSVL.